This record covers a single TCR beta chain. Antigen specificity is unknown. CDR3 length equals 15 residues. The V gene end was trimmed by 4 bases and the J gene end by 4 bases; junction bases not matched to a gene: 4. Germline lookup yields CDR1 LNHDA and CDR2 SQIVND (reference sequence). The sample originates from a study of cytomegalovirus exposure and HLA in healthy donors. The PCR had 60 Vbeta and 13 Jbeta primers. Some clones are missing from TCRdb's copy, which holds only in-frame ones; the method was immunoSEQ multiplex PCR. The table lists some 190,000 clones, around four fifths of them singletons. Whereas donors were nominally healthy upon sampling, unrecorded immune exposures were probable. General observations from the study: A list of roughly 180 TCR beta chains associated with cytomegalovirus was given.

This TCR derives from a woman aged 40 to 55 in good health and CMV-seronegative. This rearrangement joins TRBV19 to TRBJ2-1, with TRBD2 identical over 10 bases. The sequenced sample was PBMCs. The CDR3 here is CASSTRLAGYNEQFF. CDR3 nucleotide sequence: TGTGCCAGTAGTACGCGACTAGCGGGTTACAATGAGCAGTTCTTC.